One sample yielded the 28 T cell receptor beta chains listed below, sequenced in a study of identical twins. TCRdb analysed the 5' RACE reads with MiXCR anew, one entry per CDR3 protein. The table has under 300,000 distinct CDR3 sequences, approximately 7.1% seen once. This same sample was also part of a study on T cells expressing NK-cell markers.

Sequenced sample: CD8+ T cells sorted from blood. These receptors all stem from a woman aged 18 to 35 in good health.

V gene TRBV5-6 combines with J gene TRBJ2-7; unclear D gene. This CDR3 comprises 13 residues. CDR1 and CDR2 (germline): SGHDT, YYEEEE. V lost 1 base and J 2 bases, leaving 7 bases between the germline ends. The CDR3 loop reads CASSLMVPYEQYF. The CDR3 coding sequence is TGTGCCAGCAGCTTGATGGTCCCCTACGAGCAGTACTTC.

This clonotype was counted between two and nine times. The junction does not match germline at one end; this may be a read error. The V and J genes are TRBV7-2 and TRBJ2-7, with TRBD2 matching 14 bases. CDR3 length equals 13 residues. The germline gives CDR1 SGHTA, CDR2 FQGNSA. The CDR3 is CASSLGTSGRRGF. The CDR3 coding sequence is TGTGCCAGCAGCTTAGGGACTAGCGGGAGGAGGGGCTTC.

This clonotype was found many times. The V call is TRBV12-3 or TRBV12-4, the J call TRBJ2-1; 7 positions agree with TRBD2. The CDR3 loop spans 13 amino acids. V dropped 3 bases and J dropped 6; count of bases not matched to a gene: 2. CDR3 in DNA: TGTGCCAGCAGTTTGGCGGGAGTCAATGAGCAGTTCTTC. Translating gives CASSLAGVNEQFF.

The chain has TRBV7-9 and TRBJ1-2; 9 bases are a match to TRBD1. The CDR3 has 15 residues. Germline CDR1 is SEHNR and CDR2 is FQNEAQ (reference sequence). V trimming: 0 bases; J trimming: 6 bases; junction bases outside the gene matches: 5. The CDR3 sequence: CASSLAPDRGHGYTF. CDR3 DNA: TGTGCCAGCAGCTTAGCACCGGACAGGGGACATGGCTACACCTTC.

This rearrangement joins TRBV7-9 to TRBJ2-1, with 8 positions matching TRBD2. J was trimmed by 3 bases and V by 5 bases; bases with no gene match: 6. Looked up from germline, CDR1 is SEHNR and CDR2 is FQNEAQ (reference sequence). The CDR3 contains 15 residues. CDR3 amino acids: CASSPLAGFYNEQFF. The CDR3 bases are TGTGCCAGCAGCCCATTAGCGGGATTCTACAATGAGCAGTTCTTC.

The chain has TRBV6-1 and TRBJ2-3; TRBD1 matches 10 bases. CDR3 size: 16 residues. CDR1 and CDR2 from the germline V gene are MNHNS and SASEGT. The V segment lost 6 bases and the J segment 5 bases; nucleotides outside the gene matches: 11. This CDR3 reads CASSRLDRGAGDTQYF. CDR3 in DNA: TGTGCCAGCAGCCGTTTGGACAGGGGGGCCGGAGATACGCAGTATTTT.

The chain links TRBV27 to TRBJ2-7; D is undetermined. Germline-derived CDR1 and CDR2 are MNHEY and SMNVEV (reference sequence). The CDR3 has 12 amino acids. V was trimmed by 8 bases and J by 4 bases, leaving 12 bases between them. The CDR3 here is CASSGETYEQYF. In DNA, the CDR3 is TGTGCCAGCTCAGGAGAGACATACGAGCAGTACTTC.

The chain couples TRBV9 to TRBJ2-3, with a tentative D call TRBD2 (5 bases). CDR3 length: 16 amino acids. Germline lookup yields CDR1 SGDLS and CDR2 YYNGEE. The germline V and J ends were trimmed by 0 bases and 0 bases, with 11 bases remaining between them. The CDR3 nucleotides are TGTGCCAGCAGCGTAGGAGGGCCATCTAGCACAGATACGCAGTATTTT. Translating gives CASSVGGPSSTDTQYF. The full variable domain, with the rest looked up from reference TRBV9 and TRBJ2-3, is DSGVTQTPKHLITATGQRVTLRCSPRSGDLSVYWYQQSLDQGLQFLIQYYNGEERAKGNILERFSAQQFPDLHSELNLSSLELGDSALYFCASSVGGPSSTDTQYFGPGTRLTVL.

This clonotype was counted between two and nine times. V and J are TRBV11-2 and TRBJ1-4, with a tentative D call TRBD1 (5 bases). The germline V and J ends were trimmed by 2 bases and 6 bases, with 10 bases remaining between them. CDR1 is SGHAT and CDR2 is FQNNGV in the germline V gene. The CDR3 loop spans 14 amino acids. The CDR3 sequence is CASSLTGQDEKLFF. The DNA for the CDR3 is TGTGCCAGCAGCTTAACAGGCCAGGATGAAAAACTGTTTTTT.

Only a few counts were recorded for this clonotype. This rearrangement joins TRBV30 to TRBJ1-5; D is ambiguous. The CDR3 spans 16 residues. The V end lost 1 base, the J end lost 1 base, and 14 bases lay between the germline ends. The germline V gene has CDR1 GTSNPN and CDR2 SVGIG (reference sequence). CDR3 protein: CAWSDGVGLSNQPQHF. For the CDR3, the DNA is TGTGCCTGGAGTGACGGTGTGGGCTTAAGCAATCAGCCCCAGCATTTT. The full variable domain, in which reference TRBV30 and TRBJ1-5 provide the parts outside the CDR3, is SQTIHQWPATLVQPVGSPLSLECTVEGTSNPNLYWYRQAAGRGLQLLFYSVGIGQISSEVPQNLSASRPQDRQFILSSKKLLLSDSGFYLCAWSDGVGLSNQPQHFGDGTRLSIL.

This clonotype was observed a handful of times. The CDR3 here is CANRTGATKNVPSTDTQYF. The CDR3, as DNA: TGTGCCAACCGGACAGGGGCGACAAAAAACGTCCCTTCGACAGATACGCAGTATTTT. The chain joins TRBV3-1 to TRBJ2-3; 9 bases map to TRBD1. The CDR3 spans 19 residues. V shed 10 bases, J shed 3 bases, and the junction held 23 bases outside the gene matches. CDR1 and CDR2 from the germline V gene are LGHDT and YNNKEL (reference sequence).

CDR3 region: CASSMSIGTEAFF. CDR3 DNA sequence: TGTGCCAGTAGTATGAGTATTGGTACTGAAGCTTTCTTT. The chain uses TRBV19 and TRBJ1-1; D call uncertain. Trimming cost V 3 bases and J 5 bases, with 10 bases left between them. The CDR3 length is 13 residues. Germline V CDR1 and CDR2: LNHDA, SQIVND (reference sequence). The full variable domain, in which reference TRBV19 and TRBJ1-1 provide the parts outside the CDR3, is DGGITQSPKYLFRKEGQNVTLSCEQNLNHDAMYWYRQDPGQGLRLIYYSQIVNDFQKGDIAEGYSVSREKKESFPLTVTSAQKNPTAFYLCASSMSIGTEAFFGQGTRLTVV.

This chain links TRBV6-1 with TRBJ1-2; D is unresolved. V gave up 8 bases and J gave up 8 bases, with 12 bases separating them. CDR1 MNHNS and CDR2 SASEGT come from the germline V gene. There are 11 residues in the CDR3. CDR3 nucleotides: TGTGCCAGCCTAGGAGGATACGGCTACACCTTC. It is translated as CASLGGYGYTF.

In DNA, the CDR3 is TGTGCCAGCAGCCAAGGACTCGAGCAGTACTTC. Translated, it gives CASSQGLEQYF. The rearrangement joins TRBV7-2 to TRBJ2-7; perhaps TRBD2 as D (5 bases). The CDR3 is 11 amino acids. The V end lost 5 bases, the J end lost 6 bases, and 8 bases lay between the germline ends. Per the germline V gene, CDR1 is SGHTA and CDR2 is FQGNSA.

This clonotype has more than one count but fewer than ten. V gene TRBV15 combines with J gene TRBJ1-5; D is undetermined. Trimming took off 1 base at V and 2 bases at J, with 9 bases between the two ends. The CDR3 totals 15 residues. Germline assignment: CDR1 LNHNV and CDR2 YYDKDF (reference sequence). Here the CDR3 DNA reads TGTGCCACCAGCAGAGGTGGGTTTCGCAATCAGCCCCAGCATTTT. This encodes CATSRGGFRNQPQHF.

There are a few counts of this clonotype. At one end, the junction sequence differs from germline, possibly due to a read error. The rearrangement joins TRBV13 to TRBJ1-1, with D possibly TRBD1 on 5 matching bases. The CDR3 loop spans 14 amino acids. Germline assignment: CDR1 PRHDT and CDR2 FYEKMQ (reference sequence). CDR3 DNA sequence: TGTGCCAGCAGCTTAGGGGGACGGCTAGCCGAAGCTTTTTTT. Encoded protein: CASSLGGRLAEAFF.

This clonotype was picked up a small number of times. The chain links TRBV12-3 or TRBV12-4 to TRBJ1-2; D remains unclear. This CDR3 region has 12 residues. V dropped 3 bases and J dropped 8 bases, with 10 bases sitting between them. CDR3 sequence: CASSFSSDGYTF. The CDR3 nucleotides read TGTGCCAGCAGTTTTTCGAGTGACGGCTACACCTTC.

Only a few counts were recorded for this clonotype. The chain links TRBV7-6 to TRBJ2-7; no reliable D call. The germline CDR1 and CDR2 sequences are SGHVS and FNYEAQ. The CDR3 length is 11 residues. V was pared by 1 base and J by 6 bases, with 4 bases between. In DNA form, the CDR3 reads TGTGCCAGCAGCTTAGGCATCGAGCAGTACTTC. Its translation is CASSLGIEQYF.

Only a few counts were recorded for this clonotype. The chain links TRBV7-9 to TRBJ1-1, with D possibly being TRBD1 (6 bases). V was trimmed by 4 bases and J by 1 base, leaving 16 bases between them. The CDR3 runs to 16 residues. Germline V gene data show CDR1 as SEHNR and CDR2 as FQNEAQ (reference sequence). The CDR3, as DNA: TGTGCCAGCAGCTCTCCCCCGGGACATAGGAACACTGAAGCTTTCTTT. Translating it yields CASSSPPGHRNTEAFF.

This clonotype was recorded at least ten times. V and J are TRBV27 and TRBJ2-1; 10 positions match TRBD2. The CDR3 has 15 residues. V lost 6 bases to trimming and J lost 6 bases; unmatched junction nucleotides: 8. Germline assignment: CDR1 MNHEY and CDR2 SMNVEV (reference sequence). As DNA, the CDR3 is TGTGCCAGCAGGAAGAGCGGGGGGGCGATCAATGAGCAGTTCTTC. Amino acid sequence: CASRKSGGAINEQFF.

This clonotype has just a few counts. The chain uses TRBV12-3 or TRBV12-4 and TRBJ1-1; no definite D call. This CDR3 has 15 residues. Trimming stripped 4 bases from V and 0 bases from J, with 12 bases between. The CDR3 here is CASSSEAVMNTEAFF. In DNA, the CDR3 is TGTGCCAGCAGTTCAGAAGCGGTAATGAACACTGAAGCTTTCTTT.

This clonotype was recorded at least ten times. This rearrangement joins TRBV29-1 to TRBJ2-1; 8 bases match TRBD2. This CDR3 has 20 amino acids. Per germline, CDR1 SQVTM and CDR2 ANQGSEA. V dropped 2 bases and J dropped 0; count of bases not matched to a gene: 18. CDR3 sequence: CSVELGVVAGPTSSYNEQFF. In DNA, the CDR3 is TGCAGCGTTGAACTAGGGGTCGTAGCGGGACCGACTAGCTCCTACAATGAGCAGTTCTTC.

This clonotype was observed many times. The rearrangement joins TRBV6-5 to TRBJ2-4; 10 bases align to TRBD1. CDR1 is MNHEY, CDR2 SVGAGI, per germline. This CDR3 has 14 residues. V shed 8 bases and J 7 bases; nucleotides not matched to a gene: 8. The CDR3 region is CASRNRDRGNIQYF. The CDR3 nucleotides are TGTGCCAGCCGTAACCGGGACAGGGGTAACATTCAGTACTTC.

There are a few counts of this clonotype. This rearrangement joins TRBV20-1 to TRBJ2-1; 8 nucleotides line up with TRBD2. Trimming cost V 2 bases and J 7 bases; bases outside gene matches: 10. The CDR3 extends over 15 amino acids. CDR1 is DFQATT, CDR2 SNEGSKA, per germline (reference sequence). DNA of the CDR3: TGCAGTGCTAGACCCCCCGGACTAGCAATAAATGAGCAGTTCTTC. Translating gives CSARPPGLAINEQFF.

This clonotype was counted ten times or more. A junction boundary mismatches the germline segment, possibly from a read error. J is TRBJ1-5 and V is TRBV12-3 or TRBV12-4; D possibly corresponds to TRBD1 (5 bases). This CDR3 is built from 13 residues. CDR3 DNA sequence: TGTGCTAGCAGCTTAGGTTGGGGGCAGCCCCAGCATTTT. Amino acids: CASSLGWGQPQHF.

This clonotype was observed at least ten times. This chain uses TRBV9 with TRBJ2-6; D remains unclear. Deletions cut 5 bases from V and 0 bases from J, with 3 bases between. Germline assignment: CDR1 SGDLS and CDR2 YYNGEE. This CDR3 comprises 13 residues. The CDR3 sequence: CASRDSGANVLTF. The CDR3, as DNA: TGTGCCAGCAGAGACTCTGGGGCCAACGTCCTGACTTTC.

This clonotype was found a few times. J is TRBJ2-3 and V is TRBV14, with TRBD1 matching 8 bases. The germline V gene encodes CDR1 SGHDN and CDR2 FVKESK. This CDR3 has 15 amino acids. V dropped 5 bases and J dropped 6; count of bases not matched to a gene: 10. CDR3 protein: CASSGGQADRDTQYF. CDR3 in DNA: TGTGCCAGCAGCGGGGGACAGGCGGACCGGGATACGCAGTATTTT.

The rearrangement links TRBV24-1 to TRBJ1-1; no reliable D call. The CDR3 runs 12 residues. The V end lost 11 bases, the J end lost 3 bases, and 12 bases lay between the germline ends. Per germline, CDR1 KGHDR and CDR2 SFDVKD. Here the CDR3 DNA reads TGTGCCAAATCCGTTGGGGACACTGAAGCTTTCTTT. Its protein is CAKSVGDTEAFF.